Reported below is one T cell receptor beta chain. This entry belongs to a study of control samples from healthy donors and cancer patients. This CDR3 has 14 residues. V was clipped by 5 bases and J by 2 bases, with 9 bases between them. From germline, CDR1 is KGHSH and CDR2 LQKENI. Libraries were prepared by immunoSEQ multiplex PCR; TCRdb keeps only in-frame clonotypes and omits some of them. This table has 100,000 to 120,000 clones, around nine tenths appearing once. This rearrangement joins TRBV18 to TRBJ1-4; no firm D call. What was sequenced was PBMCs. The TCR comes from a woman aged 55-70 years with lung cancer. In nucleotides, the CDR3 is TGTGCCAGCTCAACCGGACGGACTAATGAAAAACTGTTTTTT. It yields the protein CASSTGRTNEKLFF. Filled out from reference TRBV18 and TRBJ1-4, the complete variable domain reads NAGVMQNPRHLVRRRGQEARLRCSPMKGHSHVYWYRQLPEEGLKFMVYLQKENIIDESGMPKERFSAEFPKEGPSILRIQQVVRGDSAAYFCASSTGRTNEKLFFGSGTQLSVL.